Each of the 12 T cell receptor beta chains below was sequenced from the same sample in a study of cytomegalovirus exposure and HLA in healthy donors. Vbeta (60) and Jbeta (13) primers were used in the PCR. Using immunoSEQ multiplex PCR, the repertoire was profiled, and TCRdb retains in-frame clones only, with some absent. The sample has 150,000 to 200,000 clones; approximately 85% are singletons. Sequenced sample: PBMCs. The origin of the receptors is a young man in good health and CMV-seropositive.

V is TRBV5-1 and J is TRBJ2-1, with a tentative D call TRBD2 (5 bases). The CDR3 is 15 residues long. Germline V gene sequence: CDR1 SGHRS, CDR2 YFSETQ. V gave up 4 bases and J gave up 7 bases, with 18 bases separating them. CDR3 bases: TGCGCCAGCAGCCGTAGCGACACCCTAAGTAATGAGCAGTTCTTC. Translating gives CASSRSDTLSNEQFF.

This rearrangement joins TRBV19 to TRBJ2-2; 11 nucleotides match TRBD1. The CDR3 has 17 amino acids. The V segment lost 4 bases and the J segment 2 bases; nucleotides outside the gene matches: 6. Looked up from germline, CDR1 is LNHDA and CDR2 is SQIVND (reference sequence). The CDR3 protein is CASSKGQGAANTGELFF. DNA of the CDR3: TGTGCCAGTAGTAAAGGACAGGGGGCAGCAAACACCGGGGAGCTGTTTTTT.

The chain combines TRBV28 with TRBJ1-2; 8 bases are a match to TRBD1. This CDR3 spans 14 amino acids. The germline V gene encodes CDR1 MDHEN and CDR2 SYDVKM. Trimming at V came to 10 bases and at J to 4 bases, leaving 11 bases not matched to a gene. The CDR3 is CATGLTGVGYGYTF. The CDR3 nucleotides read TGTGCCACCGGCCTGACAGGGGTCGGCTATGGCTACACCTTC.

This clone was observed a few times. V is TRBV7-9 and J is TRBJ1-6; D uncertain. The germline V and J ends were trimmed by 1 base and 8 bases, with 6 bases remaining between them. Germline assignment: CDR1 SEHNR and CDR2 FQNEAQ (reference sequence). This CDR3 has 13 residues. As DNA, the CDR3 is TGTGCCAGCAGCTTAGACGGAGATTCACCCCTCCACTTT. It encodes CASSLDGDSPLHF.

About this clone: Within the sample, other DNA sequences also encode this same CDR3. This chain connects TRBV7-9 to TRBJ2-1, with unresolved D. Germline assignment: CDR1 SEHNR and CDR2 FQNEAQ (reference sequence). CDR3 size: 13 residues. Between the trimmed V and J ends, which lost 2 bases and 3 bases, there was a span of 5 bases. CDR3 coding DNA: TGTGCCAGCAGCTTAAACAACTACAATGAGCAGTTCTTC. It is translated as CASSLNNYNEQFF.

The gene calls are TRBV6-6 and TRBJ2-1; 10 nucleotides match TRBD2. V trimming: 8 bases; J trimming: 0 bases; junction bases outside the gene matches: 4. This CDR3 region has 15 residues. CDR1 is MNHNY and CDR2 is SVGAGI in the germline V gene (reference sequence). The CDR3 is CASQLAGSSYNEQFF. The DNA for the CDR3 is TGTGCCAGCCAACTAGCGGGGAGCTCCTACAATGAGCAGTTCTTC.

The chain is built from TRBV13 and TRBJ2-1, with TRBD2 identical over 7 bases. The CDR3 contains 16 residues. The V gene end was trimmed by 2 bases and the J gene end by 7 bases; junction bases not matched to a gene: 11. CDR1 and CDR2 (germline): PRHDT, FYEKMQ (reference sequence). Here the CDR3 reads CASSLNVRRERNEQFF. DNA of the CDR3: TGTGCCAGCAGCTTAAATGTCCGGCGGGAGAGGAATGAGCAGTTCTTC.

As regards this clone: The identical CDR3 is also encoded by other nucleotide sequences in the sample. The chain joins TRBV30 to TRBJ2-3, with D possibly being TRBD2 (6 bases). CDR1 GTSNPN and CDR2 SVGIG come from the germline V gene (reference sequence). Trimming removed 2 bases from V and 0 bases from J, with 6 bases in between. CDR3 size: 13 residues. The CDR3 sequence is CAWSRGSTDTQYF. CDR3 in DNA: TGTGCCTGGAGTCGGGGGAGCACAGATACGCAGTATTTT.

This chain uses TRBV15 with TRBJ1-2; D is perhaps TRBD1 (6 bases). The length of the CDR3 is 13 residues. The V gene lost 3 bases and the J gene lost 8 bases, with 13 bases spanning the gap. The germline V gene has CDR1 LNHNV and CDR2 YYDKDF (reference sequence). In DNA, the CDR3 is TGTGCCACCAGCAGCCCTGCTGGGGGCGGCTACACCTTC. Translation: CATSSPAGGGYTF.

CDR3 sequence: CASSFPRESNEQFF. In DNA, the CDR3 is TGTGCCAGCAGCTTCCCAAGAGAAAGCAATGAGCAGTTCTTC. This chain connects TRBV5-4 to TRBJ2-1; no firm D call. Germline lookup yields CDR1 SGHNT and CDR2 YYREEE (reference sequence). The CDR3 consists of 14 residues. V was shortened by 2 bases and J by 6 bases, with 12 bases between the two germline ends.

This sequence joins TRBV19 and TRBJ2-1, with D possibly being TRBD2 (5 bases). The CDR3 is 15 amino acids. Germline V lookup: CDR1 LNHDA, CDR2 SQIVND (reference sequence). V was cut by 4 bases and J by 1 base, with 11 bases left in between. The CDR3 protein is CASSNTGRSYNEQFF. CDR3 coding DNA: TGTGCCAGTAGTAATACGGGAAGGTCCTACAATGAGCAGTTCTTC. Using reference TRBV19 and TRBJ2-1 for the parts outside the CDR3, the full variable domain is DGGITQSPKYLFRKEGQNVTLSCEQNLNHDAMYWYRQDPGQGLRLIYYSQIVNDFQKGDIAEGYSVSREKKESFPLTVTSAQKNPTAFYLCASSNTGRSYNEQFFGPGTRLTVL.

CDR3 in amino acids: CASSVEGSGNVDEQFF. CDR3 nucleotides: TGTGCCAGCAGCGTAGAAGGTAGCGGGAATGTCGATGAGCAGTTCTTC. The chain is built from TRBV9 and TRBJ2-1; 8 bases agree with TRBD2. V gave up 0 bases and J gave up 8 bases; unmatched junction bases: 10. Germline values: CDR1 SGDLS, CDR2 YYNGEE. The CDR3 runs to 16 residues.